The source of this TCR beta chain is a study of CD8 T cells in ankylosing spondylitis. MiXCR, run by TCRdb on the 5' RACE reads, gives a single entry per CDR3 protein. This table has around 40,000 distinct CDR3 sequences, less than 3.5% appearing once. Ten or more counts support this clonotype. Its specificity is unknown. V was pared by 0 bases and J by 1 base, with 5 bases between. The length of the CDR3 is 13 residues. CDR1 SGDLS and CDR2 YYNGEE come from the germline V gene. Study findings and constraints: Some of the motif variants had earlier been found in reactive arthritis patients' fluid and blood.

This rearrangement joins TRBV9 to TRBJ2-7, with D uncertain. Sample: blood, either unsorted or a sorted T cell fraction (not recorded which). This TCR derives from a male donor with ankylosing spondylitis or in good health (not recorded which). CDR3 in amino acids: CASSVDLSYEQYF. The CDR3 region has the DNA TGTGCCAGCAGCGTAGACCTTTCCTACGAGCAGTACTTC.